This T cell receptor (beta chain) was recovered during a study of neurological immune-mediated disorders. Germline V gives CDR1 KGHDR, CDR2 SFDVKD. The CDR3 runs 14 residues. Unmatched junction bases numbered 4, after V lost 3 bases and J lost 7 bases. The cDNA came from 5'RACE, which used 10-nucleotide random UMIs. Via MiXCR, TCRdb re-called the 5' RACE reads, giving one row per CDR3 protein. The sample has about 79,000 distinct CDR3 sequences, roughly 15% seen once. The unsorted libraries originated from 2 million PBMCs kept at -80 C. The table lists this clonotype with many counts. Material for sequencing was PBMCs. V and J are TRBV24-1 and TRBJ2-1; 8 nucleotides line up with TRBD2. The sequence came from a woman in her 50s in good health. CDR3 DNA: TGTGCCACCAGTGATCCAGCGGGAGCTAATGAGCAGTTCTTC. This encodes CATSDPAGANEQFF.